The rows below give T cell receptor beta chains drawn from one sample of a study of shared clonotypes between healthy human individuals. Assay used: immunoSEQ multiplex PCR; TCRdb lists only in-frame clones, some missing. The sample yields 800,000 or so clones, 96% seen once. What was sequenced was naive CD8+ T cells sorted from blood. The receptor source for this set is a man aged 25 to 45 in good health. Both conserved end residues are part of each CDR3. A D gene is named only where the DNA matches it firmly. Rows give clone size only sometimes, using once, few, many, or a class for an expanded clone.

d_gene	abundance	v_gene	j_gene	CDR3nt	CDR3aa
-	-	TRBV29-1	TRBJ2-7	TGCAGCGTTGACCAGGGACACGGGACCTACGAGCAGTACTTC	CSVDQGHGTYEQYF
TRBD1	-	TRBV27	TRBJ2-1	TGTGCCAGCAGCATGGGACAGGCGAATTACAATGAGCAGTTCTTC	CASSMGQANYNEQFF
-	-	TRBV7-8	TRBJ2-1	TGTGCCAGCAGCTTAGCGGACAGTACCTACAATGAGCAGTTCTTC	CASSLADSTYNEQFF
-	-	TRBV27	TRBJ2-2	TGTGCCAGCAGTGCCGCGTTTATGGTCCGGGAGCTGTTTTTT	CASSAAFMVRELFF
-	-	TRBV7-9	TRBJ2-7	TGTGCCAGCAGCAAAGACCCCAGAAACGAGCAGTACTTC	CASSKDPRNEQYF
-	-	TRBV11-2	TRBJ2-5	TGTGCCAGCAGCTTAGGGGGGCAAGAGACCCAGTACTTC	CASSLGGQETQYF
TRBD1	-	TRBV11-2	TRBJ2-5	TGTGCCAGCAGCTTAAGGAAAGTCCACAGGGGTCAAGAGACCCAGTACTTC	CASSLRKVHRGQETQYF
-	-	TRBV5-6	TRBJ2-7	TGTGCCAGCAGCCATACCTACGAGCAGTACTTC	CASSHTYEQYF
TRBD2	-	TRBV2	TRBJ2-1	TGTGCCAGCCTTTATCCCGGGACTAGAAGCAATGAGCAGTTCTTC	CASLYPGTRSNEQFF
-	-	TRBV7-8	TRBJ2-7	TGTGCCAGCAGCCCACCAGGGGGGGGCTACGAGCAGTACTTC	CASSPPGGGYEQYF
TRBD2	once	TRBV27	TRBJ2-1	TGTGCCAGCAGTTCCGGACTAGTGGCTGAGCAGTTCTTC	CASSSGLVAEQFF
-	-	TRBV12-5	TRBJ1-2	TGTGCTAGTGGACCCCCCGACAGCTATGGCTACACCTTC	CASGPPDSYGYTF
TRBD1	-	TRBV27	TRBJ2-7	TGTGCCAGCAGCCCGATCGACAGGGTAGGCCACGAGCAGTACTTC	CASSPIDRVGHEQYF
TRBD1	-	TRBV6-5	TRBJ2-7	TGTGCCAGCAGTACTCCGGGACAGGAAGCCTACGAGCAGTACTTC	CASSTPGQEAYEQYF
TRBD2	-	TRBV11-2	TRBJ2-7	TGTGCCAGCAGCTTAAGTCTAGCGGTCTCCTACGAGCAGTACTTC	CASSLSLAVSYEQYF
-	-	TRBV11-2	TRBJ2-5	TGTGCCAGCAGCCCCCCCGTTTCCGAGACCCAGTACTTC	CASSPPVSETQYF
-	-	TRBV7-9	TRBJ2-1	TGTGCCAGCAGCTCACTCCGGGACACCCACAATGAGCAGTTCTTC	CASSSLRDTHNEQFF
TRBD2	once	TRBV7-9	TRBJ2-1	TGTGCCAGCAGCCCAGGGAGCGGGAGCTCCTACAATGAGCAGTTCTTC	CASSPGSGSSYNEQFF
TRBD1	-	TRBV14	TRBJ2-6	TGTGCCAGCAGCCAAGCGGGGACAGGGCCCTCTGGGGCCAACGTCCTGACTTTC	CASSQAGTGPSGANVLTF
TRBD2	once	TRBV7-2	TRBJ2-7	TGTGCCAGCAGCCAGCCAACTAGCGAGCTCTCCTACGAGCAGTACTTC	CASSQPTSELSYEQYF
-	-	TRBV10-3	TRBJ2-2	TGTGCCATCAGTGAGCGCCTGAACGGGGAGCTGTTTTTT	CAISERLNGELFF
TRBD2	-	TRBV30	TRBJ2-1	TGTGCCTGGAGTGTGGGGGCTATCCATCCCGGGACTAGCGGGAGGGCCGTCTACAATGAGCAGTTCTTC	CAWSVGAIHPGTSGRAVYNEQFF
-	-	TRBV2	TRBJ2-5	TGTGCCAGCAGTGAAGCTCAGACCCAAGAGACCCAGTACTTC	CASSEAQTQETQYF
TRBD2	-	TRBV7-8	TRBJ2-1	TGTGCCAGCAGGCCGACTAGCGGGACATACAATGAGCAGTTCTTC	CASRPTSGTYNEQFF
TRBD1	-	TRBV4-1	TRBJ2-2	TGCGCCAGCAGCCAGTGGACAGGGGATCTCACCGGGGAGCTGTTTTTT	CASSQWTGDLTGELFF
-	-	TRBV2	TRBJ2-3	TGTGCCAGCAGAGAAGGTCACCGGCGAGATACGCAGTATTTT	CASREGHRRDTQYF
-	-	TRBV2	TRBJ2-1	TGTGCCAGCAGTGAGGGCCCATACTCCAATGAGCAGTTCTTC	CASSEGPYSNEQFF
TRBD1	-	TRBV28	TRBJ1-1	TGTGCCAGCCGCAGGGGGTTGAACACTGAAGCTTTCTTT	CASRRGLNTEAFF
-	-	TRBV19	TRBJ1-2	TGTGCCAGTAGTATCCCCTATCCCAGCGGCTATGGCTACACCTTC	CASSIPYPSGYGYTF
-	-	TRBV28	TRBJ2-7	TGTGCCAGCAGTTTATGGAACCACGAGCAGTACTTC	CASSLWNHEQYF
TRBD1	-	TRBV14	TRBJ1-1	TGTGCCAGCAGCCAAGTAGGACAGGGATTGACTGAAGCTTTCTTT	CASSQVGQGLTEAFF
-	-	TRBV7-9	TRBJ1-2	TGTGCCAGCAGCTCCCCCTCCTCTCGAAACTATGGCTACACCTTC	CASSSPSSRNYGYTF
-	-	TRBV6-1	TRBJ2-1	TGTGCCAGCAGTGAATTCCCTAGTTCGACGGGGCCGAATGAGCAGTTCTTC	CASSEFPSSTGPNEQFF
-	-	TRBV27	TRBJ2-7	TGTGCCAGCAGTAAGGGGGTAGTCTACGAGCAGTACTTC	CASSKGVVYEQYF
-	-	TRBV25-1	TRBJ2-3	TGTGCCAGCAGTCAGACTGGGTCTAGCACAGATACGCAGTATTTT	CASSQTGSSTDTQYF
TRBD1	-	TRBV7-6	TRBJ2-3	TGTGCCAGCAGCTTAGGACAGGGGGCGCCCACAGATACGCAGTATTTT	CASSLGQGAPTDTQYF
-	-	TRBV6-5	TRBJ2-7	TGTGCCAGCAGTTACGGGCTGGGACCCACCGAGCAGTACTTC	CASSYGLGPTEQYF
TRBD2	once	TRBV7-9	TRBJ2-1	TGTGCCAGCAGCCGTAGCGGGAGGCTGTCTGATGAGCAGTTCTTC	CASSRSGRLSDEQFF
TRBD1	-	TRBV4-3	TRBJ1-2	TGCGCCCGAAAAACAGGGGGCGACTATGGCTACACCTTC	CARKTGGDYGYTF
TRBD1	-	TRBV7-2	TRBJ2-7	TGTGCCAGCAGCTCCCCGGGACAGACCTACGAGCAGTACTTC	CASSSPGQTYEQYF
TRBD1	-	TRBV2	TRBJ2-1	TGTGCCAGCTGCCCGGGACAGGACAGCAATGAGCAGTTCTTC	CASCPGQDSNEQFF
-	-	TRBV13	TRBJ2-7	TGTGCCAGCAGCTTAGGCGCTAGCCACGAGCAGTACTTC	CASSLGASHEQYF
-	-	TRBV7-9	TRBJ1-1	TGTGCCAGCAGCCCCAGGGACACTGAAGCTTTCTTT	CASSPRDTEAFF